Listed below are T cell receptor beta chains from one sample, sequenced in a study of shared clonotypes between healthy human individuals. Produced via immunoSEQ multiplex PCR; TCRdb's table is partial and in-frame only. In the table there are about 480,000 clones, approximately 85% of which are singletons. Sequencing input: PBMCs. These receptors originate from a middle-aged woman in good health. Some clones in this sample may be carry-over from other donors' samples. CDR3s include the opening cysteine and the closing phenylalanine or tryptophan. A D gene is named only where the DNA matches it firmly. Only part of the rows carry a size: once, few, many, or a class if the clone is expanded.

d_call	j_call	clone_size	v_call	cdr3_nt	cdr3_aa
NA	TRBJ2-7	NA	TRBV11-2	TGTGCCAGCAGCTCAAGGACAGGAGGGTACGAGCAGTACTTC	CASSSRTGGYEQYF
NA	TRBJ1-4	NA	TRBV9	TGTGCCAGCAGCGTAGAAGCAACTAATGAAAAACTGTTTTTT	CASSVEATNEKLFF
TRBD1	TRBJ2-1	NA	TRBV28	TGTGCCAGCAGTTCCGGACAGGGACCCCTCCATGAGCAGTTCTTC	CASSSGQGPLHEQFF
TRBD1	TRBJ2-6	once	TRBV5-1	TGCGCCAGCAGCTTGTTTAGACAGGGGGCATTGTCTGGGGCCAACGTCCTGACTTTC	CASSLFRQGALSGANVLTF
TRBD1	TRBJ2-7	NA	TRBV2	TGTGCCAGCAGTGTAGGGGACAGGGACCACGAGCAGTACTTC	CASSVGDRDHEQYF
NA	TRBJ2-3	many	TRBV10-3	TGTGCCATCAGTGAGTCGGGCGGCGGAACAGATACGCAGTATTTT	CAISESGGGTDTQYF
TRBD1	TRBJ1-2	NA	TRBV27	TGTGCCAGCAGTCACAGGGGCTCGGACTATGGCTACACCTTC	CASSHRGSDYGYTF
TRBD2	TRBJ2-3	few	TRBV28	TGTGCCAGCAGTTTAGGCCTAGCGGGAGTAAGAGATACGCAGTATTTT	CASSLGLAGVRDTQYF
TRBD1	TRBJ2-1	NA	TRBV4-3	TGCGCCAGCAGCCCCCTGGACAGGAAGACCTACAATGAGCAGTTCTTC	CASSPLDRKTYNEQFF
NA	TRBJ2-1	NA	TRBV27	TGTGCCAGCAGTTTATTTAGCTCCTACAATGAGCAGTTCTTC	CASSLFSSYNEQFF
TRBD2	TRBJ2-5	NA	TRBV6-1	TGTGCCAGCAGTGGGCTAATCGGACGGGGAGGGGAGACCCAGTACTTC	CASSGLIGRGGETQYF
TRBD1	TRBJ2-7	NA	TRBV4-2	TGTGCCAGCAGCCAAGTGGCCGGACAGGGCGACACCTACGAGCAGTACTTC	CASSQVAGQGDTYEQYF
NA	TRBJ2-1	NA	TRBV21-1	TGTGCCAGCAGCTCAAGGACTTGGCACAATGAGCAGTTCTTC	CASSSRTWHNEQFF
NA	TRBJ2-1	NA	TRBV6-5	TGTGCCAGCAGGTTCGGGCAAGCACTATCAAATGAGCAGTTCTTC	CASRFGQALSNEQFF
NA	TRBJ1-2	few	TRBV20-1	TGCAGTGCGGGCAGGGGTAATGGCTACACCTTC	CSAGRGNGYTF
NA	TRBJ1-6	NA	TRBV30	TGTGCCTGGAGCCGGGATAATTCACCCCTCCACTTT	CAWSRDNSPLHF
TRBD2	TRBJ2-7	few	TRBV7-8	TGTGCCAGCAGCGGGGGACTAGCGGGAGGATCACTGGACTTC	CASSGGLAGGSLDF
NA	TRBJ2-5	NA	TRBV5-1	TGCGCCAGCAGCATGACCGGGACTCCAAAGGGGGAGACCCAGTACTTC	CASSMTGTPKGETQYF
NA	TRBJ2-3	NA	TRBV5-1	TGCGCCAGCAGCTTGGCGGGCGGGAGCACAGATACGCAGTATTTT	CASSLAGGSTDTQYF
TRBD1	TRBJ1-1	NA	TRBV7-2	TGTGCCAGCAGCCTTAGTCGGACAGGGACGACTGGAGCTTTCTTT	CASSLSRTGTTGAFF
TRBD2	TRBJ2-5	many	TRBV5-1	TGCGCCAGCAGCTTTCCGGGACTAGCGGAGCAAGAGACCCAGTACTTC	CASSFPGLAEQETQYF
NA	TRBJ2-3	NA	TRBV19	TGTGCCAGTAGTGATAGCGAGAGCACAGATACGCAGTATTTT	CASSDSESTDTQYF
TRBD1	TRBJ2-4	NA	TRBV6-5	TGTGCCAGCAGGGCTACAGGGGTAGGCGGAAACATTCAGTACTTC	CASRATGVGGNIQYF
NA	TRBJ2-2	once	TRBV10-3	TGTGCCATCGGGTACCCGGTGGTGTTTTTT	CAIGYPVVFF
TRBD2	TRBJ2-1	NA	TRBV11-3	TGTGCCAGCAGCTTAAGGCTAGCGGGAGCCCCCAATGAGCAGTTCTTC	CASSLRLAGAPNEQFF
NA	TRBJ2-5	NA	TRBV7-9	TGTGCCAGCAGATCCGACAGGATCCAAGAGACCCAGTACTTC	CASRSDRIQETQYF
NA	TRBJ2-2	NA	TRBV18	TGTGCCAGCTCCCCTGGACTTTACACCGGGGAGCTGTTTTTT	CASSPGLYTGELFF
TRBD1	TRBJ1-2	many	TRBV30	TGTGCCTGGAGTGTACAGTACAGGGGTGGCTACACCTTC	CAWSVQYRGGYTF
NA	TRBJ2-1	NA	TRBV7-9	TGTGCCAGCAGCTTAACCCCGTCCCAGGCTTATGAGCAGTTCTTC	CASSLTPSQAYEQFF
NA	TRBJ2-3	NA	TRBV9	TGTGCCAGCAGCTCGGAGGCGGCTAGCACAGATACGCAGTATTTT	CASSSEAASTDTQYF
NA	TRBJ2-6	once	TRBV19	TGTGCCAGTAGGGCCTCTGGGGCCAACGTCCTGACTTTC	CASRASGANVLTF
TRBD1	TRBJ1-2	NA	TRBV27	TGTGCCAGCAGTGATGGGACAGGGGACATCTATGGCTACACCTTC	CASSDGTGDIYGYTF
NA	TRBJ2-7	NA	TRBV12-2	TGTGCAAGTCGCCCGCAAACCCGGGAGCCGGAGGAGCAGTACTTC	CASRPQTREPEEQYF
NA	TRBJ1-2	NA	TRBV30	TGTGCCTGGAGTGTTGTAGGGGCGGGCTATGGCTACACCTTC	CAWSVVGAGYGYTF
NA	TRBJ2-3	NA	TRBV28	TGTGCCAGCGTCGGGAGCGGCAGAGATACGCAGTATTTT	CASVGSGRDTQYF
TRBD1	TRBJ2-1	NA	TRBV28	TGTGCCAGCAGTACCCGACAGGGTTCAATGACCATGAGCTCCTACAATGAGCAGTTCTTC	CASSTRQGSMTMSSYNEQFF
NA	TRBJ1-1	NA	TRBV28	TGTGCCAGCAGTTACCCTCCCAGGGCGATGAACACTGAAGCTTTCTTT	CASSYPPRAMNTEAFF
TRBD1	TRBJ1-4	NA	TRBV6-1	TGTGCCAGCAGTTTCCAGACAGGGCCTAATGAAAAACTGTTTTTT	CASSFQTGPNEKLFF
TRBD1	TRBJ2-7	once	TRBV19	TGTACCAGTAGTAAGGACAGGGCGGCCTCCGAGCAGTACTTC	CTSSKDRAASEQYF
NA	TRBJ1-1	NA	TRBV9	TGTGCCAGCAGCTTAGACATGGGGGACACTGAAGCTTTCTTT	CASSLDMGDTEAFF
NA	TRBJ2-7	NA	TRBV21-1	TGTGCCAGCAGCAAAGGGACTAGCGGGAGCTACGAGCAGTACTTC	CASSKGTSGSYEQYF
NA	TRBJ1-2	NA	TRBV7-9	TGTGCCAGCAGCTCCTCAGTTGGCTATGGCTACACCTTC	CASSSSVGYGYTF
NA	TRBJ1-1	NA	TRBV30	TGTGCCTGGAGTCGACAGAACACTGAAGCTTTCTTT	CAWSRQNTEAFF
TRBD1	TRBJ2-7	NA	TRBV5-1	TGCGCCAGCAGCTTGATGGGACAGGGAGCACTCGAGCAGTACTTC	CASSLMGQGALEQYF
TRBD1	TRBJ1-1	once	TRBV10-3	TGTGCCATCAGGGGACCTGACAGGGCTAATGAAGCTTTCTTT	CAIRGPDRANEAFF
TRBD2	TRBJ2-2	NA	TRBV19	TGTGCCAGTAGTATACCCTCCTGGGTAGCGGGAGTAGGGACCGGGGAGCTGTTTTTT	CASSIPSWVAGVGTGELFF
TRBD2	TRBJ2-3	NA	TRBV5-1	TGCGCCAGCAGCTTGGGACTAGCGGGGTCAAGCACAGATACGCAGTATTTT	CASSLGLAGSSTDTQYF